This T cell receptor beta chain was profiled in a study of T cell responses to AZD1222 COVID-19 vaccine. Turning to the study itself: Pooling of second doses given at about 4 or about 12 weeks was done. Broader study findings: Only a handful of AZD1222 recipients, six or seven in all, had baseline seropositivity. Sampling that yielded the repertoires occurred only after the peak T cell response.

Profiling relied on immunoSEQ multiplex PCR, and the TCRdb table lists in-frame clones only, not all of them. This table has fewer than 200,000 clones, 90% to 95% appearing once. Looked up from germline, CDR1 is SGHTA and CDR2 is FQGNSA. This CDR3 contains 13 residues. Trimming removed 8 bases from V and 3 bases from J; junction bases left unmatched: 2. A note on this clone: What it binds is unknown.

V is TRBV7-2 and J is TRBJ2-3, with 10 bases matching TRBD2. This clonotype was obtained from an adult in good health. Material: peripheral blood, obtained on day 0 of AZD1222 vaccination. CDR3 residues: CASAAGGTDTQYF. As DNA, the CDR3 is TGTGCCAGCGCAGCGGGAGGGACAGATACGCAGTATTTT.